This TCR beta chain appears in the sequencing data of a study of vaccination and CD4 T cells after COVID-19. Study-level background: Convalescent study patients returned SARS-CoV-2 positive nasal swab PCR results, with several mild cases and one severe.

Concerning this clonotype: As yet, its antigen is unknown.

Treatment specified: approximately nine-day PBMC culture with coronavirus spike peptide pools or control peptides (ViraFEST assay). Cells were cultured for about nine days, and then CD4+ T cells were isolated by negative selection. Researchers used the Oncomine TCR Beta short-read assay to sequence DNA from cultured CD4+ T cells. Someone extracted genomic DNA from cultured CD4+ T cells. TCRdb reprocessed the PCR reads via MiXCR and lists one record per CDR3 protein. The table has 7,200 or so distinct CDR3 sequences, 61% seen once. V gave up 5 bases and J gave up 4 bases, with 15 bases separating them. The CDR3 extends over 13 amino acids. Germline CDR1 reads DFQATT; CDR2 reads SNEGSKA (reference sequence).

This chain uses TRBV20-1 with TRBJ2-7; possibly TRBD2 for D (6 bases). This clonotype was sampled from a human donor who had recovered from COVID-19. What was sequenced was CD4+ T cells from blood, cultured in vitro. The CDR3 region is CSARGTFIYEQYF. The DNA for the CDR3 is TGCAGTGCTCGCGGGACGTTCATTTACGAGCAGTACTTC.